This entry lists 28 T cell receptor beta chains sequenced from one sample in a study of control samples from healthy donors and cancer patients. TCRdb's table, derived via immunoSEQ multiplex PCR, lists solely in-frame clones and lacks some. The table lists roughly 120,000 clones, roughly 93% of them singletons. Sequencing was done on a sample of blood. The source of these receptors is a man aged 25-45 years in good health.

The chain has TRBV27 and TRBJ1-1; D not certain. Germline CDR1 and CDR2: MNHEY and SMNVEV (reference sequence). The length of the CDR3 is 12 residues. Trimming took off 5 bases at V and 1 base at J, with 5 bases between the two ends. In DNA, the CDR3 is TGTGCCAGCAGTCGAGGGAACACTGAAGCTTTCTTT. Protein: CASSRGNTEAFF.

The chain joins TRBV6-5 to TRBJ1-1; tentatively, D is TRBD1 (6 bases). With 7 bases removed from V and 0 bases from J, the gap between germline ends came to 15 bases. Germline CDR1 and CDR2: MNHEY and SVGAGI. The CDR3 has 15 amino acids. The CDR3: CASKRQVLMNTEAFF. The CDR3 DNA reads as TGTGCCAGCAAACGACAGGTTCTTATGAACACTGAAGCTTTCTTT.

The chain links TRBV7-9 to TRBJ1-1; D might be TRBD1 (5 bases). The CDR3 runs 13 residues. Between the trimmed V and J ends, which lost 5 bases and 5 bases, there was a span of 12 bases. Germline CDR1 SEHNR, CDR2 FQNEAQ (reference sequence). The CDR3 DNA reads TGTGCCAGCAGCGCAGGTGGGGGAACTGAAGCTTTCTTT. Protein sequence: CASSAGGGTEAFF.

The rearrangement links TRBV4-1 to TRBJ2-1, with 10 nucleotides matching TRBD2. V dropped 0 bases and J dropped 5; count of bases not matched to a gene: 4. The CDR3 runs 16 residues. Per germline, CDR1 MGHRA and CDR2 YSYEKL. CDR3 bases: TGCGCCAGCAGCCAAGATTGGAGCGGGGGGGACAATGAGCAGTTCTTC. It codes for CASSQDWSGGDNEQFF.

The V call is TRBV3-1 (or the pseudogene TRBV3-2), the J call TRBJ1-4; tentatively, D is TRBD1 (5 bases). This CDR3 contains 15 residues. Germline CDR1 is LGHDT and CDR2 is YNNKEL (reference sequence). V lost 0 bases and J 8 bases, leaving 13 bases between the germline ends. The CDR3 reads CASSQDVAEGEKLFF. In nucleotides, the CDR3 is TGTGCCAGCAGCCAAGACGTGGCCGAGGGGGAAAAACTGTTTTTT.

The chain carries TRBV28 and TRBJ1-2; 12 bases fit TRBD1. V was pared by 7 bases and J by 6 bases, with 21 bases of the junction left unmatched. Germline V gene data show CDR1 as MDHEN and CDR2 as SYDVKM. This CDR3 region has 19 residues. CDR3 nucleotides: TGTGCCAGCAACCCCCCTATTTCCGGGACAGGGGGCATTACGCATGGCTACACCTTC. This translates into CASNPPISGTGGITHGYTF.

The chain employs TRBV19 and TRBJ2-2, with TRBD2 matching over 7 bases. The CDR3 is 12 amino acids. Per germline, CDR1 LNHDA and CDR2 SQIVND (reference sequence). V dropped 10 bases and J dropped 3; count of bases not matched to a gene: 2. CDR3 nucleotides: TGTGCCACTCGGGGGGACACCGGGGAGCTGTTTTTT. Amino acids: CATRGDTGELFF.

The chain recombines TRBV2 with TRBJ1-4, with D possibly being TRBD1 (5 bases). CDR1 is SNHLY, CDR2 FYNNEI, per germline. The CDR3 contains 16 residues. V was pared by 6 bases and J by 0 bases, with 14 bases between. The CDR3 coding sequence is TGTGCCAGCAGCGAGGGACTTCGTGCAACTAATGAAAAACTGTTTTTT. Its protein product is CASSEGLRATNEKLFF. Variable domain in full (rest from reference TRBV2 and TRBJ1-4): EPEVTQTPSHQVTQMGQEVILRCVPISNHLYFYWYRQILGQKVEFLVSFYNNEISEKSEIFDDQFSVERPDGSNFTLKIRSTKLEDSAMYFCASSEGLRATNEKLFFGSGTQLSVL.

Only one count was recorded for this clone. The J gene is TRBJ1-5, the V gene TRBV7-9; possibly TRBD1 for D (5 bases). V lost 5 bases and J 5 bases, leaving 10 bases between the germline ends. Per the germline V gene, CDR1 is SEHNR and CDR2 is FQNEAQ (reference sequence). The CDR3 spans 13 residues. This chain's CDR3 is CASSRDRYQPQHF. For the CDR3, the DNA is TGTGCCAGCAGCCGAGACAGATATCAGCCCCAGCATTTT.

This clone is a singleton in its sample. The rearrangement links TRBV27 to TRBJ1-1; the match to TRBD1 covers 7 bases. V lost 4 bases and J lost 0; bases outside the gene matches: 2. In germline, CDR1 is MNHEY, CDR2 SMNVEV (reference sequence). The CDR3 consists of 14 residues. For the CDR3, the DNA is TGTGCCAGCAGTTCCGGGACAGTGAACACTGAAGCTTTCTTT. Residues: CASSSGTVNTEAFF.

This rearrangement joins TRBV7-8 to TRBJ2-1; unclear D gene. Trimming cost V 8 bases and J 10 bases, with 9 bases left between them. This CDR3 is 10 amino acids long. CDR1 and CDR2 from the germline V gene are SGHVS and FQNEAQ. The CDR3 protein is CASGFNEQFF. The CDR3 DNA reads TGTGCCAGCGGGTTTAACGAGCAGTTCTTC.

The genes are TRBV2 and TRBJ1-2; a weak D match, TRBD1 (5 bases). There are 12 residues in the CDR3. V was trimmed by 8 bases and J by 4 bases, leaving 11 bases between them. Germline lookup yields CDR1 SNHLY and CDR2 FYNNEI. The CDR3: CASGAGTYGYTF. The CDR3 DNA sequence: TGTGCCAGCGGGGCAGGGACCTATGGCTACACCTTC.

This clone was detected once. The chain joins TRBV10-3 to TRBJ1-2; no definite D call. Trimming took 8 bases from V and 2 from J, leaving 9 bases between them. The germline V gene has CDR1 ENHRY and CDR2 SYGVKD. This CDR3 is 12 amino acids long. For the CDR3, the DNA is TGTGCCATCCCCTCGGGAAACTATGGCTACACCTTC. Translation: CAIPSGNYGYTF.

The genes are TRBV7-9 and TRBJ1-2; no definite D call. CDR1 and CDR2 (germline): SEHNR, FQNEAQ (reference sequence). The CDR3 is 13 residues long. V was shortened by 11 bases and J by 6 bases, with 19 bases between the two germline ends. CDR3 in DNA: TGTGCCGTCGACTACGGGTGGCAGGATGGCTACACCTTC. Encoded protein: CAVDYGWQDGYTF.

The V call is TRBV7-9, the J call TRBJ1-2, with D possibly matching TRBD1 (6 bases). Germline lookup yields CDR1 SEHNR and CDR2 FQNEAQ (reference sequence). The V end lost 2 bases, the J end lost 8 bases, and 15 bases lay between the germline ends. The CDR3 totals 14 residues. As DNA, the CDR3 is TGTGCCAGCAGCTTAACAGGGTATATCGAGGGCTACACCTTC. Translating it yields CASSLTGYIEGYTF.

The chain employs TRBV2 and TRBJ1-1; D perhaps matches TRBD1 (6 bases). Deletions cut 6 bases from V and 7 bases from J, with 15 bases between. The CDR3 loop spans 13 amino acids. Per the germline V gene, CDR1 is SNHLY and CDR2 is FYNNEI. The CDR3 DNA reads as TGTGCCAGCAGCCCAAGGAGGGGGGATGAAGCTTTCTTT. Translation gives CASSPRRGDEAFF.

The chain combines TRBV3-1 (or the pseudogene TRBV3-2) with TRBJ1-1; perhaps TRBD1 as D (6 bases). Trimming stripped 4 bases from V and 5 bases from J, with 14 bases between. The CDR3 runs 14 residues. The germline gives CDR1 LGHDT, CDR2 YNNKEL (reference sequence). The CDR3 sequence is CASSLPGEWTEAFF. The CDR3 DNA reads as TGTGCCAGCAGCCTCCCAGGGGAATGGACTGAAGCTTTCTTT.

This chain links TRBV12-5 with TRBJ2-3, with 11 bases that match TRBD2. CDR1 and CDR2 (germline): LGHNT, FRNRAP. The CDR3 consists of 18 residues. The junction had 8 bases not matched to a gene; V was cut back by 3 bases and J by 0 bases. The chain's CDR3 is CASGFQPTSGVSTDTQYF. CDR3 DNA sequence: TGTGCTAGTGGTTTCCAACCGACTAGCGGGGTCAGCACAGATACGCAGTATTTT.

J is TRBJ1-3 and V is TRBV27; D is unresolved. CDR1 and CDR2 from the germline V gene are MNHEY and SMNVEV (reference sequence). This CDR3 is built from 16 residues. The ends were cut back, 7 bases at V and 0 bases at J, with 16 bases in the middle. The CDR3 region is CASTTGGPHSGNTIYF. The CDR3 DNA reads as TGTGCCAGCACCACCGGAGGACCCCACTCTGGAAACACCATATATTTT.

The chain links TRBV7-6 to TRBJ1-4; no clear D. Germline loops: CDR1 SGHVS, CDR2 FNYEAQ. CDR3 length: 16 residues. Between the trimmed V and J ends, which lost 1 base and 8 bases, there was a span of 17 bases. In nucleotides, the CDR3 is TGTGCCAGCAGCTTAGAGGGCCTTTTGACCCAAGAAAAACTGTTTTTT. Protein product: CASSLEGLLTQEKLFF.

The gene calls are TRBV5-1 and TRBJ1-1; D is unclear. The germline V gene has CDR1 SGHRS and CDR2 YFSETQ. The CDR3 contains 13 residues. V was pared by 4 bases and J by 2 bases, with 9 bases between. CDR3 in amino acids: CASSPQLNTEAFF. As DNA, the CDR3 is TGCGCCAGCAGCCCACAGTTAAACACTGAAGCTTTCTTT.

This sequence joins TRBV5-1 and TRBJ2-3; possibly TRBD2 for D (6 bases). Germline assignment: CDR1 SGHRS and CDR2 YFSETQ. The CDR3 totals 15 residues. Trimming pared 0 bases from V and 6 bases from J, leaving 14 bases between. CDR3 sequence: CASSLAGGTGDTQYF. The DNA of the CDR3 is TGCGCCAGCAGCTTGGCCGGAGGGACGGGCGATACGCAGTATTTT.

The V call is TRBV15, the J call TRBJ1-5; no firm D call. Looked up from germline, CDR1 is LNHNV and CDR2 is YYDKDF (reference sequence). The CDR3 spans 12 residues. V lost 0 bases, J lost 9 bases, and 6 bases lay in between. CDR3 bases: TGTGCCACCAGCAGAGACCGGGGGCCCCAGCATTTT. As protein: CATSRDRGPQHF.

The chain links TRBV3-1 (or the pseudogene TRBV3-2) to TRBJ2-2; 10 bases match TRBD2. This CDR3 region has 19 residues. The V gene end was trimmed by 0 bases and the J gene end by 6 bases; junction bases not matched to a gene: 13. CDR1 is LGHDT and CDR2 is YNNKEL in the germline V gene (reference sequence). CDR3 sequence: CASSQEVPSGGAWAGELFF. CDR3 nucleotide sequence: TGTGCCAGCAGCCAAGAAGTCCCGAGCGGGGGGGCCTGGGCCGGGGAGCTGTTTTTT.

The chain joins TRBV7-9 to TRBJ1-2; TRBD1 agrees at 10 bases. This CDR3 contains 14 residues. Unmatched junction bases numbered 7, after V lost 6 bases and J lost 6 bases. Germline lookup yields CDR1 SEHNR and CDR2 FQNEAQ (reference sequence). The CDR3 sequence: CASRDSGTGDGYTF. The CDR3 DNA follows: TGTGCCAGCAGGGACTCCGGGACAGGGGATGGCTACACCTTC.

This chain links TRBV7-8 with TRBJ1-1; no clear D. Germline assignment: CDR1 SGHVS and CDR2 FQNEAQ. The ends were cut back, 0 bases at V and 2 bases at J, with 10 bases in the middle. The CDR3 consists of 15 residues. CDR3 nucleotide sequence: TGTGCCAGCAGCTTAGCGAGGGCCGTAAACACTGAAGCTTTCTTT. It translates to CASSLARAVNTEAFF. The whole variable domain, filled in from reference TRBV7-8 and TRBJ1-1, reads GAGVSQSPRYKVAKRGQDVALRCDPISGHVSLFWYQQALGQGPEFLTYFQNEAQLDKSGLPSDRFFAERPEGSVSTLKIQRTQQEDSAVYLCASSLARAVNTEAFFGQGTRLTVV.

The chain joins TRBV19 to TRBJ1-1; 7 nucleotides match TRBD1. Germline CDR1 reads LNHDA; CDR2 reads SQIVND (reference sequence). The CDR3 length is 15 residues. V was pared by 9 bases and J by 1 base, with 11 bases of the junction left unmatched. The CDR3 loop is CASTVNRGGNTEAFF. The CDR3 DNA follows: TGTGCCAGCACGGTAAACAGGGGCGGGAACACTGAAGCTTTCTTT.

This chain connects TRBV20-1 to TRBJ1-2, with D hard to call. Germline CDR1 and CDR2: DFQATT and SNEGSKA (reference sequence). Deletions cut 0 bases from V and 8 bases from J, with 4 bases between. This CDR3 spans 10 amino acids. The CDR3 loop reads CSARDRGYTF. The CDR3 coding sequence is TGCAGTGCTAGAGATAGGGGCTACACCTTC.